This T cell receptor (beta chain) was recovered during a study of human T cells and chemical hapten exposure. The time point here: healthy volunteer bleed at 6 weeks. Unfractionated whole blood was the source of the extracted total RNA. This clonotype has more than one count but fewer than ten. The antigen remains unidentified. General study findings and limits: The number of TCRs above 1 in 1000 frequency did not change after DPC sensitization.

The library labeled individual cDNA molecules by adding unique molecular identifiers to them. Each CDR3 protein is one row after TCRdb ran MiXCR on the RACE reads. This table has around 70,000 distinct CDR3 sequences, 6% to 7% appearing once. The sample comprised whole blood. The source of this sequence is a female donor in good health. Some clones in this sample may be carry-over from other donors' samples.

The CDR3 reads CASSSPFEAGELFF. The CDR3 nucleotides read TGTGCCAGCAGTTCCCCTTTCGAGGCCGGGGAGCTGTTTTTT. The chain carries TRBV6-5 and TRBJ2-2; D call uncertain. The CDR3 totals 14 residues. V was cut by 4 bases and J by 6 bases, with 12 bases left in between. Germline CDR1 MNHEY, CDR2 SVGAGI.